Sequencing of this T cell receptor beta chain was carried out in a study of T cells in Graves' hyperthyroidism and ophthalmopathy. Findings of the study overall: In the analysis, a 13 V-J model separated ophthalmopathy from stable hyperthyroidism. Most thyroid-expanded clonotypes above 0.001 were also found in blood.

Amplified regions were TCR beta CDR3 sequences from RNA transcripts. When the TCR CDR3 underwent first-round RT-PCR, the HTBI primer set was used. TCRdb reanalysed the multiplex PCR reads using MiXCR and keeps one entry per CDR3 protein. The profile covers hundreds of thousands of distinct CDR3 sequences, with approximately 15% appearing a single time and roughly 25% taken by the ten largest. Notes on this clonotype: The antigen is unknown.

This CDR3 is built from 15 residues. Per germline, CDR1 DFQATT and CDR2 SNEGSKA (reference sequence). V lost 0 bases and J lost 8, with 14 bases in between. Sequencing input: blood. The V call is TRBV20-1, the J call TRBJ1-6; D perhaps matches TRBD1 (5 bases). This clonotype was sampled from a woman aged 30 to 39 with Graves' hyperthyroidism. The CDR3, as DNA: TGCAGTGCTAGAGATTATCTACAGGACCATTCACCCCTCCACTTT. Its translation: CSARDYLQDHSPLHF.